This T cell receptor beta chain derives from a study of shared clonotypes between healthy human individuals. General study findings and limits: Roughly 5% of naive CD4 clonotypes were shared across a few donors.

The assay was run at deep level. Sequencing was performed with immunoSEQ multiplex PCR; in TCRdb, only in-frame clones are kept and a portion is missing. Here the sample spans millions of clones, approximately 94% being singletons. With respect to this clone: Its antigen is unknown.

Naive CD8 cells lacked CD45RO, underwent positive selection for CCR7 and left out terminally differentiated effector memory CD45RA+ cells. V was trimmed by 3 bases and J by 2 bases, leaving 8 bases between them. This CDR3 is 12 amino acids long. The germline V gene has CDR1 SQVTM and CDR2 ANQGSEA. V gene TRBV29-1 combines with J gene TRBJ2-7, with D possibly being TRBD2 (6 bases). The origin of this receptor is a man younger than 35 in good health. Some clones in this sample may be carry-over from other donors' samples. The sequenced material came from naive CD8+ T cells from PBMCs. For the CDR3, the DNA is TGCAGCGTTGAGGAGGGGCCCTACGAGCAGTACTTC. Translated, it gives CSVEEGPYEQYF.